This TCR beta chain was retrieved from a study of blood T cell repertoires in COVID-19 (dated by TCRdb to 2020 to 2022). A note on the overall study: Samples from collaborators originated in the United States, Italy and Spain and spanned both the acute and convalescent phases of COVID-19. The material from the prospective study consisted of cDNA or gDNA derived from T cells, B-cell-depleted T cells, or PBMCs. Deeply sampled blood TCRbeta repertoires from subjects exposed to, actively infected with, or recovered from COVID-19 were included in the dataset. The repertoires were released in a freely available public database meant as a resource for research on the immune response to SARS-CoV-2. Samples were obtained from the ongoing ImmuneRACE study (first 160 participants) and from 1,200 or so subjects provided by 6 global collaborators. Nearly every sample came with metadata listing a de-identified subject ID, COVID-19 status, age in years and sex. Where available, HLA class I and class II types were obtained from metadata supplied by the sample provider rather than from assay-based typing.

TCRbeta CDR3 regions were amplified from genomic DNA using the immunoSEQ Assay, a bias-controlled multiplex PCR. The authors' analysis ran thus. The number of nucleated cells in each sample was estimated from the amplification of reference gene primers within the assay. Sequence reads were collapsed and filtered to measure the absolute abundance of every unique TCRbeta CDR3 rearrangement. Productive Simpson clonality was computed per sample as the square root of Simpson's diversity index over productive rearrangements. TCRdb re-hosts the immuneACCESS table, in-frame sequences only. Its copies lack some clones; in the studies checked, an unresolved V gene accounts for under half of them, and the cause for the rest is not known. The V and J calls and clone size come from that table; D and trimming were worked out from the DNA. In all, the sample holds approximately 200,000 clones, and 80% to 85% of those were seen once. The top ten hold roughly 2.3% of the sample.

The research as a whole found: Clinical and demographic metadata were provided uncurated, with the amount varying by source and participant.

To note about this clone: Its antigen specificity is not known. Per-base quality was not reported, and no clone a single base away is much larger than it.

Each collaborating institution followed its own protocols to collect whole blood in K2EDTA tubes. For TCRbeta analysis, collaborator samples were shipped as frozen whole blood, as isolated PBMCs, or as DNA extracted from either sample type. CDR1 and CDR2, looked up from the germline V gene, are MNHEY and SVGAGI. V was cut back by 8 bases and J by 7 bases, leaving a gap of 17 bases between them. Counted from cysteine to phenylalanine, this CDR3 has 13 amino acids. Only the CDR3 region is kept as DNA, spanning 39 bases read in frame from base 1. The sequence came from a woman aged 55-69 years with acute or convalescent COVID-19. The rearranged segments are TRBV6-5 and TRBJ1-2; the D gene is possibly TRBD1, with 6 bases matching. The sequencing input was peripheral blood. The CDR3 amino acid sequence is: CASGDTNWGGYTF. In nucleotide form, the sequence is TGTGCCAGCGGGGACACGAACTGGGGTGGCTACACCTTC.